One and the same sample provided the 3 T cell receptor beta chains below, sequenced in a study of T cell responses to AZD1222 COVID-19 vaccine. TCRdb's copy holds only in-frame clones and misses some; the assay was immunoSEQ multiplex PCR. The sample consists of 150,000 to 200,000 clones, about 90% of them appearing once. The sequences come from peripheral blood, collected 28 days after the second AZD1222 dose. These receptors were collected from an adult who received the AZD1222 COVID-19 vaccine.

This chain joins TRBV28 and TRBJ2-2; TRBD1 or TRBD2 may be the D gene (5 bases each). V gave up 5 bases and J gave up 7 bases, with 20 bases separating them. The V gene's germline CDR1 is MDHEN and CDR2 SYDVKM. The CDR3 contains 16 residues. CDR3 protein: CASSIRDGPRDGELFF. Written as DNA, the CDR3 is TGTGCCAGCAGTATCCGGGACGGGCCCCGGGACGGGGAGCTGTTTTTT.

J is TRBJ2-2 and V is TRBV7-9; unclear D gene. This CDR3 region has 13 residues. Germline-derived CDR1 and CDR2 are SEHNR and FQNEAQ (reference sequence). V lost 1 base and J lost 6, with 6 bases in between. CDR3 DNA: TGTGCCAGCAGCTTAGATGGAGCCGGGGAGCTGTTTTTT. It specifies CASSLDGAGELFF.

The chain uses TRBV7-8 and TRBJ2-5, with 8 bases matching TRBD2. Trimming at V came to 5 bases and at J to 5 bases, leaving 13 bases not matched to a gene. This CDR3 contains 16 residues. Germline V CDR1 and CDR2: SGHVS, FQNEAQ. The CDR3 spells CASSPQSGGTLETQYF. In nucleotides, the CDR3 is TGTGCCAGCAGCCCCCAGAGCGGGGGTACCTTGGAGACCCAGTACTTC.